A single sample gave rise to the 6 T cell receptor beta chains below, sequenced in a study of tumor-infiltrating lymphocytes in localized non-small cell lung cancer. Method: immunoSEQ multiplex PCR; TCRdb's copy keeps in-frame clones and lacks some. There are some 8,000 clones in the sample; 65% to 80% occur only once, and approximately 4.8% lies in the top ten. The specimen was lung tumor tissue. The receptor set was obtained from a human donor with non-small cell lung cancer.

The CDR3 is CAISEYSTETQYF. The CDR3 DNA reads TGTGCCATCAGTGAGTACTCGACGGAGACCCAGTACTTC. This chain joins TRBV10-3 and TRBJ2-5; D gene uncertain. Trimming took 1 base from V and 5 from J, leaving 8 bases between them. This CDR3 is built from 13 residues. The germline V gene encodes CDR1 ENHRY and CDR2 SYGVKD.

V gene TRBV5-4 combines with J gene TRBJ1-1; TRBD1 is a possible D gene (5 bases). Germline V gene data show CDR1 as SGHNT and CDR2 as YYREEE (reference sequence). Trimming left V 4 bases short and J 2 bases short, with 15 bases between. This CDR3 is 15 amino acids long. The CDR3 DNA reads as TGTGCCAGCAGCCGCGAAGGGGCAGCCAACACTGAAGCTTTCTTT. Translation: CASSREGAANTEAFF.

A word on this clone: The junction departs from the called germline gene at one end, perhaps through a read error. The gene calls are TRBV2 and TRBJ2-2; no reliable D call. Germline V gene sequence: CDR1 SNHLY, CDR2 FYNNEI. This CDR3 is 14 amino acids long. For the CDR3, the DNA is TGTGCCAGCAATGAACGCCTTGGGTCCGGGGAGCTGTTTTTT. Amino acid sequence: CASNERLGSGELFF. The variable domain in full, completed from reference TRBV2 and TRBJ2-2, reads EPEVTQTPSHQVTQMGQEVILRCVPISNHLYFYWYRQILGQKVEFLVSFYNNEISEKSEIFDDQFSVERPDGSNFTLKIRSTKLEDSAMYFCASNERLGSGELFFGEGSRLTVL.

In this sample, this clone turned up a few times. The chain has TRBV18 and TRBJ2-1; D not resolved. The V end was cut by 0 bases, the J end by 5 bases, with 11 bases between. Germline-derived CDR1 and CDR2 are KGHSH and LQKENI. The length of the CDR3 is 15 residues. CDR3 coding DNA: TGTGCCAGCTCACCACCGGGCGGCGATAACAATGAGCAGTTCTTC. It encodes CASSPPGGDNNEQFF.

The J gene is TRBJ1-3, the V gene TRBV30, with 9 bases identical to TRBD1. Per the germline V gene, CDR1 is GTSNPN and CDR2 is SVGIG (reference sequence). V gave up 4 bases and J gave up 8 bases; unmatched junction bases: 3. The CDR3 spans 12 residues. CDR3 DNA: TGTGCCTGGAAGGGACAGGGTTACACCATATATTTT. It translates to CAWKGQGYTIYF.

The V and J genes are TRBV10-3 and TRBJ2-7; no firm D call. The CDR3 has 13 amino acids. Per the germline V gene, CDR1 is ENHRY and CDR2 is SYGVKD. Trimming removed 6 bases at V and 3 bases at J, with 12 bases between. CDR3 DNA: TGTGCCATCAGCCCCGGCCTGAACTACGAGCAGTACTTC. Its protein is CAISPGLNYEQYF.